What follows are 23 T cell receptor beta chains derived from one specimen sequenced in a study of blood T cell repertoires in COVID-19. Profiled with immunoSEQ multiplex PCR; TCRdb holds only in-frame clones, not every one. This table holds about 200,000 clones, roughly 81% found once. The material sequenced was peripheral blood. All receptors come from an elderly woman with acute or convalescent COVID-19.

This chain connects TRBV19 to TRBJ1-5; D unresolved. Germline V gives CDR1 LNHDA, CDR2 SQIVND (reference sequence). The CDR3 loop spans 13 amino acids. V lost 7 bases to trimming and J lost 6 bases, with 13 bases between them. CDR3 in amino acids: CASTKRGSQPQHF. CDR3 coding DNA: TGTGCCAGTACCAAGCGAGGGAGTCAGCCCCAGCATTTT.

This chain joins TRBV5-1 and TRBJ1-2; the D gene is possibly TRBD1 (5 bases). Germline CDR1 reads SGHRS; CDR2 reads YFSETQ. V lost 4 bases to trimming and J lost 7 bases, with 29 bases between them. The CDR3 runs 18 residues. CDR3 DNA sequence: TGCGCCAGCAGCCCCTTTCCCGTGCCGGGGGGTGATTTCGGTGGCTACACCTTC. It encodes CASSPFPVPGGDFGGYTF.

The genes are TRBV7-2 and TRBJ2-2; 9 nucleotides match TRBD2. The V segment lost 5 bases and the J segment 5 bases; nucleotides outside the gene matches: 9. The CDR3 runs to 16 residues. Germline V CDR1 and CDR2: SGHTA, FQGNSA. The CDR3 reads CASSQRLGLATGELFF. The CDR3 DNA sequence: TGTGCCAGCAGCCAGAGATTGGGACTAGCAACCGGGGAGCTGTTTTTT.

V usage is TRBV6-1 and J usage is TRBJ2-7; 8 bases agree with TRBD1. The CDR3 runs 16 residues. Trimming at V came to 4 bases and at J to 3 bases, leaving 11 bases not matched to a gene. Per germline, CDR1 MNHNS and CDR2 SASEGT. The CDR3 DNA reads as TGTGCCAGCAGTGCGGAGGGGGCAACAGGGGGCTACGAGCAGTACTTC. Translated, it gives CASSAEGATGGYEQYF.

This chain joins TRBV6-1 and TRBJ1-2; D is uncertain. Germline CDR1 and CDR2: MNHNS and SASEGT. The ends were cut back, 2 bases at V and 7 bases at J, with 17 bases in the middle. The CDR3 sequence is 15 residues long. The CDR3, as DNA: TGTGCCAGCAGTGAACTTATGGGTACTTGGAGTGGCTACACCTTC. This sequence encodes CASSELMGTWSGYTF.

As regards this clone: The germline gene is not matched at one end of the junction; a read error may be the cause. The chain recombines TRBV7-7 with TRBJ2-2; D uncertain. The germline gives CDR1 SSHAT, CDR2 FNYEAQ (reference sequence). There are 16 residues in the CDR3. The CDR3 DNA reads TGTGCTAGCAGCTTATGGGCCGAAGACCCAGCCCGGGAGCTGTTTTTT. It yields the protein CASSLWAEDPARELFF.

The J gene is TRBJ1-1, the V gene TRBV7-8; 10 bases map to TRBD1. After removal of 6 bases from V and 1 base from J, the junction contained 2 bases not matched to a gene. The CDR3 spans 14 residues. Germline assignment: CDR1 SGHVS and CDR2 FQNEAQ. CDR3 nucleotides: TGTGCCAGCAGTTGGGACAGGGGGAACACTGAAGCTTTCTTT. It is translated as CASSWDRGNTEAFF.

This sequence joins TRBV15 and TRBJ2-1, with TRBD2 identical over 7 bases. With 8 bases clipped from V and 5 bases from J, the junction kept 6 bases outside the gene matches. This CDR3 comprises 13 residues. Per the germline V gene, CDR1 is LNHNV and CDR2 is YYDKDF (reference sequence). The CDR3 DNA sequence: TGTGCCACCCGTCTAGCGGCTAACAATGAGCAGTTCTTC. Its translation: CATRLAANNEQFF.

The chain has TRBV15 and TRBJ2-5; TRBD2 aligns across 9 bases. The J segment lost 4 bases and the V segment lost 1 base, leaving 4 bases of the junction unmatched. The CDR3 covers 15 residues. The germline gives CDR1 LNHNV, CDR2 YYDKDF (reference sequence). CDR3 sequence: CATSRGDSGRETQYF. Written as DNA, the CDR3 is TGTGCCACCAGCAGAGGGGATAGCGGGAGAGAGACCCAGTACTTC. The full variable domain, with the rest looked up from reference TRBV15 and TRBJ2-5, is DAMVIQNPRYQVTQFGKPVTLSCSQTLNHNVMYWYQQKSSQAPKLLFHYYDKDFNNEADTPDNFQSRRPNTSFCFLDIRSPGLGDTAMYLCATSRGDSGRETQYFGPGTRLLVL.

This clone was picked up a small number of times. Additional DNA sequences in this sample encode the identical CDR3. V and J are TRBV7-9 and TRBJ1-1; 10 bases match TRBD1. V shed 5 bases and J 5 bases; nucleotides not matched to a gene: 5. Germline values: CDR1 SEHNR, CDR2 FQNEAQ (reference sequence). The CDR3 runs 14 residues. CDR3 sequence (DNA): TGTGCCAGCAGCACCGGACAGGGGGGGACTGAAGCTTTCTTT. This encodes CASSTGQGGTEAFF.

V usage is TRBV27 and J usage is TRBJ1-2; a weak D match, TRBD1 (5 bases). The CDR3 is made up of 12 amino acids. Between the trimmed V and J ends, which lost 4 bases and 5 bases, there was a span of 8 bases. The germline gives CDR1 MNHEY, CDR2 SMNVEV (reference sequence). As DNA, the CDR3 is TGTGCCAGCAGTTCCGGGGGTTATGGCTACACCTTC. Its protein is CASSSGGYGYTF.

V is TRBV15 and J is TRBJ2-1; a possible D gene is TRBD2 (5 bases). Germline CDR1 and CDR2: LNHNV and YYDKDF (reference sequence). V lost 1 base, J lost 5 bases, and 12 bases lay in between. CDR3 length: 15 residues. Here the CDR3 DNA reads TGTGCCACCAGCAGAGGGGAGCGGATAGACAATGAGCAGTTCTTC. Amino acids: CATSRGERIDNEQFF.

The CDR3 DNA reads TGTGCCATCTCAGGGGATCCCAATGAAAAACTGTTTTTT. This encodes CAISGDPNEKLFF. The rearrangement joins TRBV10-3 to TRBJ1-4; maybe TRBD1 (6 bases). This CDR3 has 13 amino acids. Trimming left V 8 bases short and J 5 bases short, with 12 bases between. Germline-derived CDR1 and CDR2 are ENHRY and SYGVKD.

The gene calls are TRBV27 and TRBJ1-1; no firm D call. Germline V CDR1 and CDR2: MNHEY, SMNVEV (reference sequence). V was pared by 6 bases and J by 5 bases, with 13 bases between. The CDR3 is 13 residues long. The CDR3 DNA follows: TGTGCCAGCAGCCTTTATGGCAGAACTGAAGCTTTCTTT. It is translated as CASSLYGRTEAFF.

As DNA, the CDR3 is TGTGCCAGCAGTTACAGGAACGGGGGGCAGGACGAAGCTTTCTTT. Translation: CASSYRNGGQDEAFF. The chain recombines TRBV6-5 with TRBJ1-1, with D maybe TRBD1 (6 bases). The germline V gene has CDR1 MNHEY and CDR2 SVGAGI. Trimming shortened V by 2 bases and J by 8 bases, and 18 bases separated the two germline ends. The CDR3 contains 15 residues.

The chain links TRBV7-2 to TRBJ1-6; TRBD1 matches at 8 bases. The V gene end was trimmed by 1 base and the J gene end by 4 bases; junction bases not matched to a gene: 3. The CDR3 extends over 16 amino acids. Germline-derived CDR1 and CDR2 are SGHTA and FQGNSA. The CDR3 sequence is CASSLGGTGYNSPLHF. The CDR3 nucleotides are TGTGCCAGCAGCTTAGGAGGGACAGGTTATAATTCACCCCTCCACTTT.

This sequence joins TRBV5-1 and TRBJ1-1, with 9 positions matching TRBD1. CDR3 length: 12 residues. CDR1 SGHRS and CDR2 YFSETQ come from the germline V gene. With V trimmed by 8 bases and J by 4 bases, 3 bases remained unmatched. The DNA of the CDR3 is TGCGCCAGTCGACAGGGGGGCACTGAAGCTTTCTTT. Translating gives CASRQGGTEAFF.

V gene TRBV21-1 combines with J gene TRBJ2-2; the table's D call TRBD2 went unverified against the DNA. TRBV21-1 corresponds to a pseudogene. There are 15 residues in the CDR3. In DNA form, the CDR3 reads TGTGCCAGCAGCAAAATGGGAGTAGACACCGGGGAGCTGTTTTTT. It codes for CASSKMGVDTGELFF.

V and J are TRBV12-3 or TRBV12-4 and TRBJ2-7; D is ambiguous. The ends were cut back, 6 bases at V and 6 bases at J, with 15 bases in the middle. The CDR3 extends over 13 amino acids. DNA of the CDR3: TGTGCCAGCAGCCCGATCCGGAGTGGCGAGCAGTACTTC. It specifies CASSPIRSGEQYF.

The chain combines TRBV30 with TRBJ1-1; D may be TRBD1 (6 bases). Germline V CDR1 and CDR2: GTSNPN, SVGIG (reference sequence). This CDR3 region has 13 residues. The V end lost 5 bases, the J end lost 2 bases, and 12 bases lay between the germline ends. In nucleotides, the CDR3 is TGTGCCTGGGATAGACAGGACAACACTGAAGCTTTCTTT. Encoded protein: CAWDRQDNTEAFF.

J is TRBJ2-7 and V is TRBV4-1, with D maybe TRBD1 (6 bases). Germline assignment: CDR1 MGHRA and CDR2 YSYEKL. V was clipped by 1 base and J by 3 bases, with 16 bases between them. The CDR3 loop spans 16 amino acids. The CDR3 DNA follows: TGCGCCAGCAGCCAAGGAGGGACAAGGGGGAACTACGAGCAGTACTTC. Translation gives CASSQGGTRGNYEQYF.

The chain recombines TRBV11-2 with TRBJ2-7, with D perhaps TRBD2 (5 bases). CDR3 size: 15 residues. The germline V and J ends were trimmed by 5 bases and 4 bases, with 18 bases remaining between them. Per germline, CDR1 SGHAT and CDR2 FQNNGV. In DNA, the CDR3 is TGTGCCAGCAGCCGTCCACTAGGCAGCCCTTACGAGCAGTACTTC. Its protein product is CASSRPLGSPYEQYF.

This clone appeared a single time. This chain's CDR3 is CASSRDMGADTQYF. The DNA for the CDR3 is TGTGCCAGCAGCCGGGACATGGGGGCAGATACGCAGTATTTT. The genes are TRBV6-6 and TRBJ2-3; tentatively, D is TRBD1 (6 bases). There are 14 residues in the CDR3. The germline V and J ends were trimmed by 6 bases and 4 bases, with 14 bases remaining between them. The V gene's germline CDR1 is MNHNY and CDR2 SVGAGI (reference sequence).